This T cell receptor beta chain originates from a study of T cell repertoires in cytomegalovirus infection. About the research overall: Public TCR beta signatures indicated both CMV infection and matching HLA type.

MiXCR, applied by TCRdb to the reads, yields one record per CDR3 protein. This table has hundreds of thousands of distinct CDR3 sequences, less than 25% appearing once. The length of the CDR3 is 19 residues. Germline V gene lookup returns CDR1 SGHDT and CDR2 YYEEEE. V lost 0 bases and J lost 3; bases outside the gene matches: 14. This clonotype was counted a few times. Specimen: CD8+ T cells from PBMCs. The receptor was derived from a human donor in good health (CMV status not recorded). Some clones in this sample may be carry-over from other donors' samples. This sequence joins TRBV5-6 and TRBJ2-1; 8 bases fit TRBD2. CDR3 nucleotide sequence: TGTGCCAGCAGCTTGGCTGTTGACTTTATAGCGGGGATCTACAATGAGCAGTTCTTC. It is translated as CASSLAVDFIAGIYNEQFF.